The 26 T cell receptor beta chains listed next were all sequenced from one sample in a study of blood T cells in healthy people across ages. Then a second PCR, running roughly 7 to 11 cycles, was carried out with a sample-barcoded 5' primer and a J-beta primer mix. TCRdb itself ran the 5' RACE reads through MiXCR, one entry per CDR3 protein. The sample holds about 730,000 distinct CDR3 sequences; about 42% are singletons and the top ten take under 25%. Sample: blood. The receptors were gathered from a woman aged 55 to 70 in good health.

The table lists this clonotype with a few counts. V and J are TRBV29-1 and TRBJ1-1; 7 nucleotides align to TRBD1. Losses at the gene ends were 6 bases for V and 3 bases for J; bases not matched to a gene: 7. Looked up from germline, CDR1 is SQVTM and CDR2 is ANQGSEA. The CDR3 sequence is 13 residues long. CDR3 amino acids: CSVRGRGDTEAFF. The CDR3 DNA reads TGCAGCGTGAGGGGCAGGGGGGACACTGAAGCTTTCTTT.

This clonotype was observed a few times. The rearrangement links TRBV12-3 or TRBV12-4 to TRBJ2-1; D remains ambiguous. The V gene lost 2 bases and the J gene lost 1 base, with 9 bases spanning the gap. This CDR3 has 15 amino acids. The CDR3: CASSLLAVSYNEQFF. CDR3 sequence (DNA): TGTGCCAGCAGTTTATTGGCCGTATCCTACAATGAGCAGTTCTTC.

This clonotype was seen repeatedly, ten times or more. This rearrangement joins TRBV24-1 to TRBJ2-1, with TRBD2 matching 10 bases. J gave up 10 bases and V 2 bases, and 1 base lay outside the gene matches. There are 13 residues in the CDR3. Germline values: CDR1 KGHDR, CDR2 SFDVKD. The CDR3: CATSDSLAGEQFF. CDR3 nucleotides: TGTGCCACCAGTGATTCACTAGCGGGGGAGCAGTTCTTC.

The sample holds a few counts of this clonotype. The CDR3 sequence: CASSHYVDRDRYEQYF. The CDR3 nucleotides are TGTGCCAGCAGTCACTACGTGGACAGGGATCGGTACGAGCAGTACTTC. The chain links TRBV28 to TRBJ2-7; 8 nucleotides agree with TRBD1. CDR3 size: 16 residues. CDR1 MDHEN and CDR2 SYDVKM come from the germline V gene. V lost 5 bases, J lost 4 bases, and 13 bases stayed unmatched.

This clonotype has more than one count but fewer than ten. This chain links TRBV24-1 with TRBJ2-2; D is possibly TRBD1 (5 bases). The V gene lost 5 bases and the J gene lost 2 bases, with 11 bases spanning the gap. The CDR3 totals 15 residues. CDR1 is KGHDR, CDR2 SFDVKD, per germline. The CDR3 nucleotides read TGTGCCACCAGTGGGGCAGGGTCAAACACCGGGGAGCTGTTTTTT. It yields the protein CATSGAGSNTGELFF.

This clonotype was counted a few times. CDR3 loop: CASSLQGVNEQFF. For the CDR3, the DNA is TGCGCCAGCAGCTTGCAGGGGGTGAATGAGCAGTTCTTC. J is TRBJ2-1 and V is TRBV5-1; 7 bases match TRBD1. Germline V lookup: CDR1 SGHRS, CDR2 YFSETQ. CDR3 length equals 13 residues. V lost 1 base and J lost 7; bases outside the gene matches: 2.

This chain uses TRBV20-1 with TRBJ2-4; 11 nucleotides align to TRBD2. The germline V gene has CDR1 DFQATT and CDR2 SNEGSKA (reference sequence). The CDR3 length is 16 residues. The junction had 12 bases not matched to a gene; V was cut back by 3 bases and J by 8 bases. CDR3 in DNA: TGCAGTGCTAGGGGACTAGCGGAATCCAAATGGGACATTCAGTACTTC. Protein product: CSARGLAESKWDIQYF.

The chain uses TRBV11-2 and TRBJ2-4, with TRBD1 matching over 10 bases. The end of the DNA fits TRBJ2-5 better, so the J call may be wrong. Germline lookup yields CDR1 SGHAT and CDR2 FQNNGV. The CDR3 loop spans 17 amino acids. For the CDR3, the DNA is TGTGCCAGCAGCTTAGGGGTCCGGGACAGGGGCCGGGAGACCCAGTACTTC. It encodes CASSLGVRDRGRETQYF.

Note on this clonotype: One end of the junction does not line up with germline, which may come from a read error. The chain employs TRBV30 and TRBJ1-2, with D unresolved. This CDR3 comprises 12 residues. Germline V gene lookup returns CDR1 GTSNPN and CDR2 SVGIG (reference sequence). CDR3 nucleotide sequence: TGTGCCGGGAGTGAAGTGAACTATGGCTACACCTTC. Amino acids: CAGSEVNYGYTF. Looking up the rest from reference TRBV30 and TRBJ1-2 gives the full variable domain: SQTIHQWPATLVQPVGSPLSLECTVEGTSNPNLYWYRQAAGRGLQLLFYSVGIGQISSEVPQNLSASRPQDRQFILSSKKLLLSDSGFYLCAGSEVNYGYTFGSGTRLTVV.

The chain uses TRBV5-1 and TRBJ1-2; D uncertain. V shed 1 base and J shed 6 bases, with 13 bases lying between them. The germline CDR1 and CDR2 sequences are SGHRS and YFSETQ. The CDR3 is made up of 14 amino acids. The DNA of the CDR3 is TGCGCCAGCAGCTTGTGGATTGGAAGAGATGGCTACACCTTC. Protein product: CASSLWIGRDGYTF.

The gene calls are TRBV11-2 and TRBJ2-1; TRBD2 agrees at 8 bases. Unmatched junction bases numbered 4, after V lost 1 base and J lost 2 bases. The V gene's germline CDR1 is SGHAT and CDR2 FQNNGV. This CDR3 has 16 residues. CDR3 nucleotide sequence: TGTGCCAGCAGCTTAGCAGTTAGCGGGGCCTACAATGAGCAGTTCTTC. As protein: CASSLAVSGAYNEQFF.

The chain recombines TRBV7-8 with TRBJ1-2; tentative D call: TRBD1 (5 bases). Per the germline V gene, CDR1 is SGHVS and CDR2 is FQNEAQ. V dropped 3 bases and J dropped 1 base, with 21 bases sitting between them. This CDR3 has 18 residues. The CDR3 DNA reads TGTGCCAGCAGCTTGAGGGGTGGGACGGCCGCAGATAACTATGGCTACACCTTC. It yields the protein CASSLRGGTAADNYGYTF.

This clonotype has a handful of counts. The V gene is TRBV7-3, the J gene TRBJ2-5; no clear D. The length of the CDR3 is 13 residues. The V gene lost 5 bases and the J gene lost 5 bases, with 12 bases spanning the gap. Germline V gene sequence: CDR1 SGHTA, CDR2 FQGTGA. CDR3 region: CASSVISGETQYF. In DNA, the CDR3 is TGTGCCAGCAGCGTAATATCTGGGGAGACCCAGTACTTC.

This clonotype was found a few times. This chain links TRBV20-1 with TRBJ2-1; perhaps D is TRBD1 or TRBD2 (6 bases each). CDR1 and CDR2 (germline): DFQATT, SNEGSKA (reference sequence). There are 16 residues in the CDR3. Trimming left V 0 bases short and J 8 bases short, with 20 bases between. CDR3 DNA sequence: TGCAGTGCTAGAGATAGTTACGGGGGCCGCTGGGATGAGCAGTTCTTC. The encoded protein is CSARDSYGGRWDEQFF.

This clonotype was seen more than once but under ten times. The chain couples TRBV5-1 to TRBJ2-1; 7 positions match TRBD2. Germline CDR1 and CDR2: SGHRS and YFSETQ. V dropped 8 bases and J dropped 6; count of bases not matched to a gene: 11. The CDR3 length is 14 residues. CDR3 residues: CASSRRGEVNEQFF. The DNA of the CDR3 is TGCGCCAGTAGCCGCCGGGGGGAGGTCAATGAGCAGTTCTTC.

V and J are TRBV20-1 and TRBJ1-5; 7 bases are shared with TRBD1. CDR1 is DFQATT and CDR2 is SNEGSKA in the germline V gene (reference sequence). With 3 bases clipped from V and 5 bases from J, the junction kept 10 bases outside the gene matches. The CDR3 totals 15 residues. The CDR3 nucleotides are TGCAGTGCTAGTAGAGGGGGCGAATGGGATCAGCCCCAGCATTTT. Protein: CSASRGGEWDQPQHF.

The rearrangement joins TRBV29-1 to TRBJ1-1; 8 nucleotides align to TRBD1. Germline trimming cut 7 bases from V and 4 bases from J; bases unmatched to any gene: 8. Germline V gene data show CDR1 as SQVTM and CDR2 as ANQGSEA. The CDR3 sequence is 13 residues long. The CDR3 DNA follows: TGCAGCGGGGGAGGACAGGGCGGCACTGAAGCTTTCTTT. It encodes CSGGGQGGTEAFF.

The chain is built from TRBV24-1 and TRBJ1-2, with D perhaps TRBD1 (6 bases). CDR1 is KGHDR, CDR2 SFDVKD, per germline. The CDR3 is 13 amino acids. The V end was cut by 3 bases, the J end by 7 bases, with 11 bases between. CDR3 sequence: CATSDQGWSGYTF. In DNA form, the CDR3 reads TGTGCCACCAGTGATCAGGGGTGGTCTGGCTACACCTTC.

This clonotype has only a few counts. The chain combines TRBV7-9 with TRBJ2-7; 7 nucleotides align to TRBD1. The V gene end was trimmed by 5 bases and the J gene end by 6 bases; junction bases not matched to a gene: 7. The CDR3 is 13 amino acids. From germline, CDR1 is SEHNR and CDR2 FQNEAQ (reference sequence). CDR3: CASSVGTVGEQYF. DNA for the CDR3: TGTGCCAGCAGCGTAGGGACAGTGGGCGAGCAGTACTTC. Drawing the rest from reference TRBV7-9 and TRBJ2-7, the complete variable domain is DTGVSQNPRHKITKRGQNVTFRCDPISEHNRLYWYRQTLGQGPEFLTYFQNEAQLEKSRLLSDRFSAERPKGSFSTLEIQRTEQGDSAMYLCASSVGTVGEQYFGPGTRLTVT.

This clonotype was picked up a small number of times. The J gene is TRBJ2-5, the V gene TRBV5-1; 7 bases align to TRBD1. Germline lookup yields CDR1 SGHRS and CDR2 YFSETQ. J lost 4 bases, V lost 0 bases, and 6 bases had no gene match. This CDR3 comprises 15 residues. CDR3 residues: CASSLGQGIRETQYF. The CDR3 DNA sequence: TGCGCCAGCAGCTTGGGACAGGGTATCAGAGAGACCCAGTACTTC.

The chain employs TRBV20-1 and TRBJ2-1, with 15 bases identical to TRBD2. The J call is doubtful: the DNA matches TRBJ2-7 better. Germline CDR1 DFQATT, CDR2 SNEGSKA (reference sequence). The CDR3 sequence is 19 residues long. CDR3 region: CSARVTGLAGGRSYNEQYF. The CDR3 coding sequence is TGCAGTGCTAGAGTGACGGGACTAGCGGGAGGAAGGTCCTACAATGAGCAGTACTTC.

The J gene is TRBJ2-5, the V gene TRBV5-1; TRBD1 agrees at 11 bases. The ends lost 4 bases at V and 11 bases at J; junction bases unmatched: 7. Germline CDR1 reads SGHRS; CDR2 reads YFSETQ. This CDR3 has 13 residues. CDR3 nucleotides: TGCGCCAGCAGCGCGCCGGGACAGGGGGAGCAGTACTTC. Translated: CASSAPGQGEQYF.

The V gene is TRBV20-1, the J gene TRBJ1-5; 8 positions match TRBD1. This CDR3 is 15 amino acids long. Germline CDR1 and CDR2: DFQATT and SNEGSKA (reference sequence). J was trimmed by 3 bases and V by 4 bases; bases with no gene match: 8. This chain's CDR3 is CSATATGANNQPQHF. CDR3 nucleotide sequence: TGCAGTGCTACAGCGACAGGGGCTAACAATCAGCCCCAGCATTTT.

The CDR3 reads CASSVERYYTGELFF. DNA of the CDR3: TGTGCCAGCAGCGTAGAACGCTACTACACCGGGGAGCTGTTTTTT. This sequence joins TRBV9 and TRBJ2-2; D call uncertain. Germline V gene data show CDR1 as SGDLS and CDR2 as YYNGEE. The CDR3 totals 15 residues. Trimming stripped 0 bases from V and 3 bases from J, with 9 bases between.

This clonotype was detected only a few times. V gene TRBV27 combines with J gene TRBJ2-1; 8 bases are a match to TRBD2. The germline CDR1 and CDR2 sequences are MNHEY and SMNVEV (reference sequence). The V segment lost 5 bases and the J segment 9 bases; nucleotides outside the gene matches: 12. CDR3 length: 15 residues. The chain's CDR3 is CASSPGLAPGSEQFF. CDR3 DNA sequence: TGTGCCAGCAGTCCAGGACTAGCCCCGGGGTCTGAGCAGTTCTTC.

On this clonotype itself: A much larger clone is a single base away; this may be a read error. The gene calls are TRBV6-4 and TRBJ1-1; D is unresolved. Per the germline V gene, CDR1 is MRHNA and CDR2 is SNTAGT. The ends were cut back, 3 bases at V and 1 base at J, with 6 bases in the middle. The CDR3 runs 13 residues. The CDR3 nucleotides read TGTGCCAGCAGTGAATACAGGAACACTGAAGCTTTCTTT. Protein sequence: CASSEYRNTEAFF.